Listed here is a single TCR beta chain. After removal of 6 bases from V and 8 bases from J, the junction contained 16 bases not matched to a gene. CDR1 and CDR2 (germline): SNHLY, FYNNEI. This CDR3 spans 16 amino acids. Using immunoSEQ multiplex PCR, the repertoire was profiled, and TCRdb retains in-frame clones only, with some absent. The repertoire holds 250,000 to 300,000 clones, with around 86% as singletons. The study recruited people aged roughly 18 to 89 years across roughly 25 US areas. Membership in each cohort depended on participant-reported clinical history. Recovered status in Cohort 3 required two negative PCRs, clearance, or symptom resolution. The record originates from a study of blood T cell repertoires in COVID-19. About the study: T cells, B-cell-depleted T cells, or PBMCs supplied cDNA or gDNA.

This chain joins TRBV2 and TRBJ2-3; 8 bases map to TRBD2. Sequenced: PBMCs or T cells enriched from blood (not recorded which). The clonotype originates from a woman in her forties who had recovered from COVID-19. The CDR3 DNA sequence: TGTGCCAGCAGCGGGGGGGCAACGCGGGAGGCGGGTACGCAGTATTTT. It encodes CASSGGATREAGTQYF.